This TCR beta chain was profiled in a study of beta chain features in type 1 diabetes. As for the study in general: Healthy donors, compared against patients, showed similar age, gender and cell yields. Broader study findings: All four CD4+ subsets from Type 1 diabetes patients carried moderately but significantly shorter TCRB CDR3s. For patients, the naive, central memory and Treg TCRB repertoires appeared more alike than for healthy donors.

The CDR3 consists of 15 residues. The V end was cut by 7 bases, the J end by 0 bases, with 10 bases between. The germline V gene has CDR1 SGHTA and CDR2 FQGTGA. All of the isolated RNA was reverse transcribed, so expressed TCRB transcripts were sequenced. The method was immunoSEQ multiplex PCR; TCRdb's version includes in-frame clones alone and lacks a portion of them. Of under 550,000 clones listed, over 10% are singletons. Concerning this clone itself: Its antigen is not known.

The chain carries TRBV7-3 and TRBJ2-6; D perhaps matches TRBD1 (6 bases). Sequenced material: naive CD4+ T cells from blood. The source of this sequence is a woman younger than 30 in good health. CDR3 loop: CASTRGGSGANVLTF. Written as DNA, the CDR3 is TGTGCCAGCACCCGAGGGGGCTCTGGGGCCAACGTCCTGACTTTC.